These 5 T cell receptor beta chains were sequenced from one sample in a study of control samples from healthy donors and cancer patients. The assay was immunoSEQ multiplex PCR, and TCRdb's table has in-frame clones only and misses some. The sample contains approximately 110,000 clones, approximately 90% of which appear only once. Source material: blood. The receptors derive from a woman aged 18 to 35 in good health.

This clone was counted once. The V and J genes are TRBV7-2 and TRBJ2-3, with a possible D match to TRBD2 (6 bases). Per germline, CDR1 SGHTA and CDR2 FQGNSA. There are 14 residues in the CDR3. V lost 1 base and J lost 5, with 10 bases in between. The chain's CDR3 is CASSLVQGGDTQYF. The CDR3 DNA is TGTGCCAGCAGCTTAGTGCAGGGAGGAGATACGCAGTATTTT. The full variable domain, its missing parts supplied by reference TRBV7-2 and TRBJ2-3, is GAGVSQSPSNKVTEKGKDVELRCDPISGHTALYWYRQSLGQGLEFLIYFQGNSAPDKSGLPSDRFSAERTGGSVSTLTIQRTQQEDSAVYLCASSLVQGGDTQYFGPGTRLTVL.

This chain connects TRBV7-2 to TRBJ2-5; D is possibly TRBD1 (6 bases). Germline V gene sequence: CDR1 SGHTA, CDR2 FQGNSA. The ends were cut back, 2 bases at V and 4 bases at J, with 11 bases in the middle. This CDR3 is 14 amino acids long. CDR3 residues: CASSLRRGSETQYF. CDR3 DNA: TGTGCCAGCAGCTTAAGAAGGGGGTCAGAGACCCAGTACTTC. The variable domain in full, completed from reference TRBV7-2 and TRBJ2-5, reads GAGVSQSPSNKVTEKGKDVELRCDPISGHTALYWYRQSLGQGLEFLIYFQGNSAPDKSGLPSDRFSAERTGGSVSTLTIQRTQQEDSAVYLCASSLRRGSETQYFGPGTRLLVL.

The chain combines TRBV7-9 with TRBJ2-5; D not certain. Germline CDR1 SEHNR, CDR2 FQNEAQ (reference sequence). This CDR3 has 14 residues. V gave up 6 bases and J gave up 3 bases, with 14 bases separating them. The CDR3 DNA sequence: TGTGCCAGCAGTACCCGGACGGTTAAAGAGACCCAGTACTTC. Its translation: CASSTRTVKETQYF.

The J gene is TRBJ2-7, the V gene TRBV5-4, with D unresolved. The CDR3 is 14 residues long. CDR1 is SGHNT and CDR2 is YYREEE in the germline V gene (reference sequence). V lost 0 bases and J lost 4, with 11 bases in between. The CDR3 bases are TGTGCCAGCAGCTTGGTGGGAAGTCCTTACGAGCAGTACTTC. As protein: CASSLVGSPYEQYF.

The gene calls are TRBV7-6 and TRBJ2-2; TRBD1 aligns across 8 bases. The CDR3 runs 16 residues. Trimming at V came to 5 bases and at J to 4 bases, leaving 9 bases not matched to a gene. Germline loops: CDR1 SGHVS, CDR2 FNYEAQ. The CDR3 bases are TGTGCCAGCAGCCCGAGGACAGGGTTCGGCACCGGGGAGCTGTTTTTT. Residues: CASSPRTGFGTGELFF. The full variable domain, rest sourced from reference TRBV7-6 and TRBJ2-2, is GAGVSQSPRYKVTKRGQDVALRCDPISGHVSLYWYRQALGQGPEFLTYFNYEAQQDKSGLPNDRFSAERPEGSISTLTIQRTEQRDSAMYRCASSPRTGFGTGELFFGEGSRLTVL.